This T cell receptor (beta chain) derives from a study of shared clonotypes between healthy human individuals. Whole-study findings and limits: It was the non-shared clonotypes that had lower generation probabilities than clonotypes shared by all four donors.

CDR3 length: 16 amino acids. CDR1 and CDR2 from the germline V gene are MDHEN and SYDVKM. Trimming at V came to 2 bases and at J to 4 bases, leaving 6 bases not matched to a gene. It was CD45RO-negative cells, positively selected for CCR7, that made up naive CD8 cells, with terminally differentiated effector memory CD45RA+ cells excluded. Concerning this clone: The antigen is not known.

TCRdb's copy holds only in-frame clones and misses some; the assay was immunoSEQ multiplex PCR. The repertoire holds over 800,000 clones, with around 93% as singletons. The chain employs TRBV28 and TRBJ1-1, with 11 bases identical to TRBD1. Sequenced sample: naive CD8+ T cells sorted from blood. The clonotype was recovered from a man aged 25-45 years in good health. The CDR3 loop is CASSLVEGTGGTEAFF. CDR3 DNA sequence: TGTGCCAGCAGTTTAGTTGAAGGGACAGGGGGCACTGAAGCTTTCTTT.